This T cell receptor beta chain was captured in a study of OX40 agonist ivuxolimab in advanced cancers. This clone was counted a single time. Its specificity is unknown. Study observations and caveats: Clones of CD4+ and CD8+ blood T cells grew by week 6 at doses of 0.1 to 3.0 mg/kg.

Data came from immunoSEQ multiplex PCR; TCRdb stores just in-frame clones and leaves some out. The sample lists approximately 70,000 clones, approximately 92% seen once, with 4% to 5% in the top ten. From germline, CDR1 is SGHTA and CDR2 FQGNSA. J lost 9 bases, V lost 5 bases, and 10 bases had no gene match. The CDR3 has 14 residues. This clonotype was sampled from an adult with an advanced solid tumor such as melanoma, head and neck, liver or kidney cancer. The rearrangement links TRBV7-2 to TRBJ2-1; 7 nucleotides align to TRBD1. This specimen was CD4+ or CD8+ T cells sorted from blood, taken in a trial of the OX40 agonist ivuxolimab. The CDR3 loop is CASSIRQGFGEQFF. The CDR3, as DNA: TGTGCCAGCAGCATAAGACAGGGATTCGGTGAGCAGTTCTTC.